The sequence of this T cell receptor (beta chain) was determined in a study of cytotoxic CD8 clonotypes in ibrutinib-treated CLL. Study-wide context: Following treatment for a median about 12 months, range 6 to 36, response samples were then taken. The study's findings and limits: Researchers report that baseline clonality outpaced age-matched healthy donors and tracked circulating CD8+ T-cell counts. The study found public clonotypes uncommon, contracting or stable on treatment.

Using immunoSEQ multiplex PCR, the repertoire was profiled, and TCRdb retains in-frame clones only, with some absent. The table shows 250,000 to 350,000 clones, with around 69% occurring only once. J gave up 2 bases and V 4 bases, and 5 bases lay outside the gene matches. Per germline, CDR1 SGDLS and CDR2 YYNGEE. The CDR3 extends over 15 amino acids. Concerning this clone itself: The antigen is not known.

The specimen comprised PBMCs, sampled at disease progression, from a patient treated with ibrutinib. The chain recombines TRBV9 with TRBJ2-2, with TRBD1 matching over 7 bases. The sequence derives from a human donor with chronic lymphocytic leukemia. CDR3 sequence reads: CASSPWDSNTGELFF. CDR3 coding DNA: TGTGCCAGCAGCCCCTGGGACAGTAACACCGGGGAGCTGTTTTTT.